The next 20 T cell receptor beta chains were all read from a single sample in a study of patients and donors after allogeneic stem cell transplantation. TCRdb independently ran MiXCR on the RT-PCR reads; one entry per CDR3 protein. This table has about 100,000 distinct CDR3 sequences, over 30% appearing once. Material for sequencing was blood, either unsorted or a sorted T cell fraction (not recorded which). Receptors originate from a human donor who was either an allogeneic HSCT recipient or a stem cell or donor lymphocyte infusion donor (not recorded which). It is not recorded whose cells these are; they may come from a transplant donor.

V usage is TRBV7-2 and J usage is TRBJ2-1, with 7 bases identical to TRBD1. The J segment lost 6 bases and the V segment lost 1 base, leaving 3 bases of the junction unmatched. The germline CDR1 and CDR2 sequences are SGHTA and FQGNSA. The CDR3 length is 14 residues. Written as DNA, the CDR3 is TGTGCCAGCAGCTTAGGGACAGGCTTCAATGAGCAGTTCTTC. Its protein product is CASSLGTGFNEQFF.

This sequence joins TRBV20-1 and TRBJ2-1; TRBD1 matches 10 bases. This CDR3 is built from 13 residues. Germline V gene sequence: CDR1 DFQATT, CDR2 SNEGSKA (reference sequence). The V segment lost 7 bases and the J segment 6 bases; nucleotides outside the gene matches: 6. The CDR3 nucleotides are TGCAGTGTCAAACGGACAGGGGGCAATGAGCAGTTCTTC. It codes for CSVKRTGGNEQFF.

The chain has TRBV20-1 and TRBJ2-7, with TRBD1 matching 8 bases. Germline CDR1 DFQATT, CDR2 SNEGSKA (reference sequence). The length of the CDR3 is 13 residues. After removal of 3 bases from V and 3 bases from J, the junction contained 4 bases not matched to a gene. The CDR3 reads CSARPTGVYEQYF. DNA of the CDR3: TGCAGTGCTAGGCCGACAGGGGTCTACGAGCAGTACTTC.

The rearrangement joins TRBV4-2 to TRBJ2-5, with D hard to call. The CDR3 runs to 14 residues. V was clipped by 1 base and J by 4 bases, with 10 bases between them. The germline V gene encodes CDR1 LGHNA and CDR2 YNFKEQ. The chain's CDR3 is CASSQVLRGETQYF. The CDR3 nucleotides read TGTGCCAGCAGCCAAGTTCTACGTGGAGAGACCCAGTACTTC.

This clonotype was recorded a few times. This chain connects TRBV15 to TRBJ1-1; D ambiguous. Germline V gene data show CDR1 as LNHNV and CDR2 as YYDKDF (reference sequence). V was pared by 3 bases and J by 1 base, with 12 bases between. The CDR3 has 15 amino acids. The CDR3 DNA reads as TGTGCCACCAGCAGCGGTGCTCTATGGAACACTGAAGCTTTCTTT. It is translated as CATSSGALWNTEAFF.

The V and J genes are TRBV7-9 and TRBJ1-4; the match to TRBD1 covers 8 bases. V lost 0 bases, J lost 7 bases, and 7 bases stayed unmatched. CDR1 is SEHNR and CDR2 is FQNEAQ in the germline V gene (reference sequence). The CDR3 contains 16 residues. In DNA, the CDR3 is TGTGCCAGCAGCTTAGCCCCCGGACAGGGTGGTGAAAAACTGTTTTTT. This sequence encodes CASSLAPGQGGEKLFF.

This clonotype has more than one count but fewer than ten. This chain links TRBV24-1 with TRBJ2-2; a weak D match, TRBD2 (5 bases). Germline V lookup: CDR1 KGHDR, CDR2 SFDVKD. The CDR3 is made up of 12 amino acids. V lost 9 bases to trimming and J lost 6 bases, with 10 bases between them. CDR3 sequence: CATEGAPGELFF. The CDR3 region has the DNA TGTGCCACCGAGGGTGCCCCCGGGGAGCTGTTTTTT.

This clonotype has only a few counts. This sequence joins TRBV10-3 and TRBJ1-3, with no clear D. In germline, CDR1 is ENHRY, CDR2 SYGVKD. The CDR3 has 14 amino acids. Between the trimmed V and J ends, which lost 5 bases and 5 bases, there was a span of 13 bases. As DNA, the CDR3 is TGTGCCATCAGTCAAGGCGGGATTCGAAACACCATATATTTT. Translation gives CAISQGGIRNTIYF.

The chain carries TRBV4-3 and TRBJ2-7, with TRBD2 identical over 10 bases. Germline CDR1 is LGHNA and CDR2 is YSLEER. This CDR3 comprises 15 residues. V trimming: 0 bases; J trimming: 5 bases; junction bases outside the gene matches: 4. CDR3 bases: TGCGCCAGCAGCCAAGAATTAGCGGGAGGTAACGAGCAGTACTTC. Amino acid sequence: CASSQELAGGNEQYF.

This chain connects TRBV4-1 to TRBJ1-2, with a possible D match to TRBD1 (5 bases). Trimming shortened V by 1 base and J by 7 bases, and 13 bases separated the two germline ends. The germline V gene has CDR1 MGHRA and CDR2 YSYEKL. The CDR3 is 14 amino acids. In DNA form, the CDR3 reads TGCGCCAGCAGCCAAGTGTGGGGGGTCGGTGGCTACACCTTC. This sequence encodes CASSQVWGVGGYTF.

CDR3 sequence (DNA): TGTGCCAGCAGCACCGGTCCCTTAGACAACTACAATGAGCAGTTCTTC. Protein sequence: CASSTGPLDNYNEQFF. V gene TRBV5-5 combines with J gene TRBJ2-1; D ambiguous. The CDR3 spans 16 residues. V lost 4 bases and J 3 bases, leaving 17 bases between the germline ends. CDR1 and CDR2 from the germline V gene are SGHKS and YYEKEE (reference sequence). Drawing the rest from reference TRBV5-5 and TRBJ2-1, the complete variable domain is DAGVTQSPTHLIKTRGQQVTLRCSPISGHKSVSWYQQVLGQGPQFIFQYYEKEERGRGNFPDRFSARQFPNYSSELNVNALLLGDSALYLCASSTGPLDNYNEQFFGPGTRLTVL.

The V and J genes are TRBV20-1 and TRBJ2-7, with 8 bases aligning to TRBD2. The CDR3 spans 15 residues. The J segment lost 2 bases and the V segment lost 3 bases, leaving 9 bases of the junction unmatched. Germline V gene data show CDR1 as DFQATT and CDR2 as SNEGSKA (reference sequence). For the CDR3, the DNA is TGCAGTGCTAGTCCTAGGACTAGCCCCACCTACGAGCAGTACTTC. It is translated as CSASPRTSPTYEQYF.

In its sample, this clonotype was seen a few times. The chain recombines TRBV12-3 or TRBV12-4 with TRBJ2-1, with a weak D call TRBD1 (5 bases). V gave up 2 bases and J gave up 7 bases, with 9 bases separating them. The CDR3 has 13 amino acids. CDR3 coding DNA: TGTGCCAGCAGTTTACCCAGGGTAAATGAGCAGTTCTTC. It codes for CASSLPRVNEQFF.

CDR3 loop: CASSKEDRVDTGELFF. Written as DNA, the CDR3 is TGTGCCAGCAGCAAGGAGGACAGGGTAGACACCGGGGAGCTGTTTTTT. This sequence joins TRBV21-1 and TRBJ2-2; the table's D call TRBD1 went unverified against the DNA. TRBV21-1 is deemed a pseudogene. This CDR3 contains 16 residues.

CDR3 residues: CASSQEFRTSAYNEQFF. As DNA, the CDR3 is TGTGCCAGCAGCCAAGAATTCCGGACTAGCGCCTACAATGAGCAGTTCTTC. The V and J genes are TRBV3-1 and TRBJ2-1; 9 bases align to TRBD2. This CDR3 region has 17 residues. The junction had 5 bases not matched to a gene; V was cut back by 0 bases and J by 2 bases. Germline lookup yields CDR1 LGHDT and CDR2 YNNKEL (reference sequence).

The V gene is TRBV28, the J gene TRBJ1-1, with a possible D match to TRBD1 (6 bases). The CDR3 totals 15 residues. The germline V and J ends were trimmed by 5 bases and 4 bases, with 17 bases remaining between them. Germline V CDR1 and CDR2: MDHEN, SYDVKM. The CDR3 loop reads CASSPDSLGSTEAFF. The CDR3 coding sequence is TGTGCCAGCAGTCCGGACAGCCTGGGGAGCACTGAAGCTTTCTTT.

CDR3 bases: TGCAGTGCTTATCCGGGACAGGGGGCAGATACGCAGTATTTT. Amino acids: CSAYPGQGADTQYF. The rearrangement uses TRBV20-1 and TRBJ2-3; 11 nucleotides line up with TRBD1. The CDR3 totals 14 residues. Germline V CDR1 and CDR2: DFQATT, SNEGSKA (reference sequence). The V segment lost 5 bases and the J segment 4 bases; nucleotides outside the gene matches: 5.

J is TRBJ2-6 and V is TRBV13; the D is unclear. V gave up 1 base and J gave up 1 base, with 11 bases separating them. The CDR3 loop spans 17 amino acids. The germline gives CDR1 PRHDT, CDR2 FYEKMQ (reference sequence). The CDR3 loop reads CASSLAGPRSGANVLTF. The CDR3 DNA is TGTGCCAGCAGCTTAGCGGGCCCCCGGTCTGGGGCCAACGTCCTGACTTTC.

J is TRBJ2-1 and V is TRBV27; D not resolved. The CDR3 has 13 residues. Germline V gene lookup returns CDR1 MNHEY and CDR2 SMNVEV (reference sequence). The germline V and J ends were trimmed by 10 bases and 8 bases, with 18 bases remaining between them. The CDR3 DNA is TGTGCCAATCAACACCACAGCTCTGATGAGCAGTTCTTC. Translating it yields CANQHHSSDEQFF.

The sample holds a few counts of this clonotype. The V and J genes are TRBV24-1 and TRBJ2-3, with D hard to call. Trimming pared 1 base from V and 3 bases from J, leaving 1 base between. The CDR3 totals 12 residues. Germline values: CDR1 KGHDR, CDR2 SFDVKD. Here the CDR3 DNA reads TGTGCCACCAGTGATTTTACAGATACGCAGTATTTT. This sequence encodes CATSDFTDTQYF.